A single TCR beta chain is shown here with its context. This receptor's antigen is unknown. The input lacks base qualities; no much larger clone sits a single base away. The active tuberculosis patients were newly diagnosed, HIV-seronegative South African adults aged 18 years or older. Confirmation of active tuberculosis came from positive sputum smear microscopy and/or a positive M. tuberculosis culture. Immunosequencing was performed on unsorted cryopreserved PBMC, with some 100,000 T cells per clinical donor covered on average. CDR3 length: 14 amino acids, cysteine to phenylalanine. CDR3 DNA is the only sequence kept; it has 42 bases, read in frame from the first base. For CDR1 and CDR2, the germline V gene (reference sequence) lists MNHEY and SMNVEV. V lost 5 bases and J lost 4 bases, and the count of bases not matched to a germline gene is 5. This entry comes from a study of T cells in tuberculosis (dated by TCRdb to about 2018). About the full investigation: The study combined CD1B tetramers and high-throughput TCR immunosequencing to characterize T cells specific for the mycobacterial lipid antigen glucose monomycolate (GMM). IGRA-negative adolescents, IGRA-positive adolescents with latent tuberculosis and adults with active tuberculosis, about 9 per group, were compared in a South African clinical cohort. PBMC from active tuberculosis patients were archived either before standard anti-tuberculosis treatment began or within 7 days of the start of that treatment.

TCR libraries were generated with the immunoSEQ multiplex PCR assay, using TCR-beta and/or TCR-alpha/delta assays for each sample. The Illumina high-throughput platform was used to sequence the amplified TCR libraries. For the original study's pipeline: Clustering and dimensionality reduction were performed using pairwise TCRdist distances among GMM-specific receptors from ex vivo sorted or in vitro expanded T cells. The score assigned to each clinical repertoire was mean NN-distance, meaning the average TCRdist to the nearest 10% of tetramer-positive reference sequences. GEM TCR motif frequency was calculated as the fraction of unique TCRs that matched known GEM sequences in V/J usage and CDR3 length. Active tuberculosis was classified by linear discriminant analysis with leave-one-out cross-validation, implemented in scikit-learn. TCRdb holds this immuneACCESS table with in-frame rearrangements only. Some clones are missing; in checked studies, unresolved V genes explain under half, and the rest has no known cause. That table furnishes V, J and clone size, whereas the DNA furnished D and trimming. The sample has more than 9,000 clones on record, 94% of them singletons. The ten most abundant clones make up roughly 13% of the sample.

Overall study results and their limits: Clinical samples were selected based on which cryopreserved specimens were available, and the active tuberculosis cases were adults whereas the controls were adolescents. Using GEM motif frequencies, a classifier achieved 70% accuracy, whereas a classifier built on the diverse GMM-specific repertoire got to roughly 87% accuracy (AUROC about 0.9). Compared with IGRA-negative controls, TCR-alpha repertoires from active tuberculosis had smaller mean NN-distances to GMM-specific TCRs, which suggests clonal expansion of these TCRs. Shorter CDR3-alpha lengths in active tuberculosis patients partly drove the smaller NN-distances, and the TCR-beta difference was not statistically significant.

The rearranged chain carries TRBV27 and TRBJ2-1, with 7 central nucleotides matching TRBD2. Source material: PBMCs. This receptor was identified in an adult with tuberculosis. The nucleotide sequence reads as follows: TGTGCCAGCAGTCTAGCGGAGACGTACAATGAGCAGTTCTTC. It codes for CASSLAETYNEQFF.